The clone carrying this TCR beta chain was observed a handful of times. This sample was included in a study of blood T cell repertoires in COVID-19. Across the study: Sites in the United States, Italy and Spain provided acute and convalescent COVID-19 samples. From T cells, B-cell-depleted T cells, or PBMCs came the material, which was cDNA or gDNA.

The method was immunoSEQ multiplex PCR; TCRdb's version includes in-frame clones alone and lacks a portion of them. This table has tens of thousands of clones, less than 90% appearing once. The V gene's germline CDR1 is MNHEY and CDR2 SMNVEV (reference sequence). The trim removed 6 bases at V and 5 bases at J, leaving 10 bases unmatched. The CDR3 is made up of 15 amino acids. The source of this sequence is a man aged 50 to 59 with acute or convalescent COVID-19. V and J are TRBV27 and TRBJ1-1; 9 bases are a match to TRBD1. Input material: peripheral blood. The CDR3 DNA follows: TGTGCCAGCAGGAGGGTTGCGGGACAGGGAACTGAAGCTTTCTTT. Its protein product is CASRRVAGQGTEAFF.